This entry lists 20 T cell receptor beta chains sequenced from one sample in a study of graft-versus-host responses after intestinal transplantation (dated by TCRdb to about 2021). The protocol used for the library was the immunoSEQ multiplex PCR assay. Imported from immuneACCESS, the table was reduced by TCRdb to in-frame sequences with V and J called. These copies leave out some clones; in studies compared against another copy, an unresolved V gene accounts for under half, and the cause of the remainder is not known. For this sample there are around 49,000 clones; around 92% appear just once. Roughly 0.62% of the sample goes to the ten largest clones. Their target antigens are unknown. What this sample's time point label stands for: cells obtained before transplantation from donor or recipient. The sequenced sample was unstimulated CD4+ T cells sorted from spleen or lymph node cells, obtained before transplant. The receptor set was obtained from a human donor who was the organ donor for an intestinal transplant.

The chain recombines TRBV28 with TRBJ1-5; D not certain. The V and J ends lost 1 base and 2 bases respectively, with 9 bases between them. CDR1 MDHEN and CDR2 SYDVKM come from the germline V gene. The CDR3 extends over 15 amino acids. CDR3 loop: CASSLLWRGNQPQHF. The CDR3 region has the DNA TGTGCCAGCAGTTTATTATGGAGGGGCAATCAGCCCCAGCATTTT.

This clone was recorded only once. In DNA, the CDR3 is TGTGCCAGCAGCCCCCGAAATAGGGACAGGGGAAGCAATCAGCCCCAGCATTTT. Translation gives CASSPRNRDRGSNQPQHF. The V gene is TRBV9, the J gene TRBJ1-5, with 10 bases fitting TRBD1. This CDR3 has 18 amino acids. V lost 4 bases to trimming and J lost 1 base; unmatched junction nucleotides: 11. Per germline, CDR1 SGDLS and CDR2 YYNGEE. The full variable domain, rest sourced from reference TRBV9 and TRBJ1-5, is DSGVTQTPKHLITATGQRVTLRCSPRSGDLSVYWYQQSLDQGLQFLIQYYNGEERAKGNILERFSAQQFPDLHSELNLSSLELGDSALYFCASSPRNRDRGSNQPQHFGDGTRLSIL.

The chain links TRBV19 to TRBJ1-5; D possibly corresponds to TRBD1 (6 bases). V was pared by 5 bases and J by 5 bases, with 7 bases between. There are 12 residues in the CDR3. In germline, CDR1 is LNHDA, CDR2 SQIVND (reference sequence). CDR3 region: CASSYRDQPQHF. The CDR3 nucleotides are TGTGCCAGTAGTTACAGGGATCAGCCCCAGCATTTT. Complete variable domain (other parts from reference TRBV19 and TRBJ1-5): DGGITQSPKYLFRKEGQNVTLSCEQNLNHDAMYWYRQDPGQGLRLIYYSQIVNDFQKGDIAEGYSVSREKKESFPLTVTSAQKNPTAFYLCASSYRDQPQHFGDGTRLSIL.

This clone was seen a handful of times. The rearrangement joins TRBV5-1 to TRBJ1-2; the D gene is possibly TRBD1 (5 bases). The V end was cut by 0 bases, the J end by 8 bases, with 14 bases between. Germline V gene data show CDR1 as SGHRS and CDR2 as YFSETQ. This CDR3 has 14 residues. The chain's CDR3 is CASSLEEARGGYTF. The CDR3 nucleotides read TGCGCCAGCAGCTTGGAGGAGGCCCGGGGGGGCTACACCTTC.

This clone was seen just once. The rearrangement links TRBV25-1 to TRBJ1-2; 8 positions match TRBD1. Germline lookup yields CDR1 MGHDK and CDR2 SYGVNS. This CDR3 has 15 amino acids. The V gene end was trimmed by 2 bases and the J gene end by 6 bases; junction bases not matched to a gene: 8. The CDR3 DNA reads TGTGCCAGCAGTGAACCCAACAGGGGGGTTAATGGCTACACCTTC. Translation: CASSEPNRGVNGYTF.

The V call is TRBV28, the J call TRBJ2-3, with 12 bases aligning to TRBD2. The CDR3 is 18 residues long. Germline CDR1 MDHEN, CDR2 SYDVKM. Trimming took 5 bases from V and 0 from J; bases not matched to a gene: 9. The CDR3 DNA is TGTGCCAGCAGTCCACTAGCGGGAGGTGGGTCGAGCACAGATACGCAGTATTTT. This translates into CASSPLAGGGSSTDTQYF.

The chain couples TRBV11-2 to TRBJ1-1; D might be TRBD1 (5 bases). Germline assignment: CDR1 SGHAT and CDR2 FQNNGV. CDR3 length: 17 amino acids. Trimming left V 5 bases short and J 1 base short, with 20 bases between. The CDR3 nucleotides read TGTGCCAGCAGCACAGGACTGCGGGATGATGGGAACACTGAAGCTTTCTTT. Protein product: CASSTGLRDDGNTEAFF.

The chain couples TRBV28 to TRBJ2-7; 7 positions agree with TRBD1. There are 14 residues in the CDR3. V lost 6 bases to trimming and J lost 4 bases; unmatched junction nucleotides: 9. Germline V gene lookup returns CDR1 MDHEN and CDR2 SYDVKM. In DNA form, the CDR3 reads TGTGCCAGCAGGGATTGGGACAGTATTTACGAGCAGTACTTC. Translating it yields CASRDWDSIYEQYF.

The V call is TRBV28, the J call TRBJ2-2; 7 bases fit TRBD1. The CDR3 has 16 amino acids. The germline CDR1 and CDR2 sequences are MDHEN and SYDVKM. Trimming took 6 bases from V and 3 from J; bases not matched to a gene: 10. This CDR3 is CASSRRKGQYTGELFF. CDR3 DNA: TGTGCCAGCAGCCGGAGAAAGGGACAGTACACCGGGGAGCTGTTTTTT.

The CDR3 DNA reads as TGCGCCAGCAGCTTTGCAGGGGCCCAAATGAACACTGAAGCTTTCTTT. Protein: CASSFAGAQMNTEAFF. The gene calls are TRBV5-1 and TRBJ1-1; D perhaps matches TRBD1 (6 bases). The germline V gene encodes CDR1 SGHRS and CDR2 YFSETQ. The CDR3 sequence is 16 residues long. V gave up 2 bases and J gave up 0 bases, with 14 bases separating them.

V is TRBV7-9 and J is TRBJ1-1; D perhaps matches TRBD1 (6 bases). The CDR3 consists of 15 residues. The V end lost 4 bases, the J end lost 2 bases, and 14 bases lay between the germline ends. The germline gives CDR1 SEHNR, CDR2 FQNEAQ (reference sequence). The CDR3 here is CASSSGRTVNTEAFF. The CDR3, as DNA: TGTGCCAGCAGCTCCGGAAGGACAGTCAACACTGAAGCTTTCTTT.

The rearrangement joins TRBV10-2 to TRBJ2-5; maybe TRBD2 (7 bases). This CDR3 contains 14 residues. Germline CDR1 WSHSY, CDR2 SAAADI. Trimming pared 3 bases from V and 5 bases from J, leaving 13 bases between. In DNA, the CDR3 is TGCGCCAGCAGTGACCGGCGGGGGCGGGAGACCCAGTACTTC. Its protein product is CASSDRRGRETQYF.

This chain connects TRBV6-6 to TRBJ2-5, with a weak D call TRBD1 (6 bases). The DNA end favors TRBJ2-7, so the J call may be wrong. The length of the CDR3 is 12 residues. Germline-derived CDR1 and CDR2 are MNHNY and SVGAGI (reference sequence). CDR3 nucleotides: TGTGCCAGCAGTTACTTGGGGGCCGAGCAGTACTTC. Its protein product is CASSYLGAEQYF.

The rearrangement uses TRBV19 and TRBJ1-5; 9 bases line up with TRBD1. With 3 bases clipped from V and 6 bases from J, the junction kept 6 bases outside the gene matches. CDR1 and CDR2 from the germline V gene are LNHDA and SQIVND (reference sequence). The CDR3 is made up of 15 amino acids. The CDR3 spells CASSIRGQGSQPQHF. The CDR3 bases are TGTGCCAGTAGTATTAGGGGACAGGGCAGTCAGCCCCAGCATTTT.

This clone came up a few times. This chain uses TRBV25-1 with TRBJ2-3; 11 bases match TRBD2. The CDR3 has 14 residues. J was trimmed by 2 bases and V by 9 bases; bases with no gene match: 4. Germline lookup yields CDR1 MGHDK and CDR2 SYGVNS. The CDR3 DNA is TGTGCCAGTGGACTAGCGGGCCTCACAGATACGCAGTATTTT. As protein: CASGLAGLTDTQYF.

The rearrangement uses TRBV29-1 and TRBJ1-2; 7 positions match TRBD1. The V gene's germline CDR1 is SQVTM and CDR2 ANQGSEA. The J segment lost 4 bases and the V segment lost 4 bases, leaving 6 bases of the junction unmatched. The CDR3 runs to 13 residues. CDR3 region: CSVVGGPTYGYTF. The CDR3 DNA reads TGCAGCGTTGTAGGGGGCCCTACCTATGGCTACACCTTC.

The genes are TRBV2 and TRBJ1-2, with 7 positions matching TRBD1. V gave up 5 bases and J gave up 3 bases; unmatched junction bases: 9. The CDR3 has 15 residues. CDR1 and CDR2 (germline): SNHLY, FYNNEI. CDR3 protein: CASSPNRGGDYGYTF. CDR3 sequence (DNA): TGTGCCAGCAGTCCCAACAGGGGAGGTGACTATGGCTACACCTTC.

The J gene is TRBJ2-1, the V gene TRBV5-1, with D tentatively TRBD2 (5 bases). Germline CDR1 reads SGHRS; CDR2 reads YFSETQ. Trimming pared 2 bases from V and 3 bases from J, leaving 9 bases between. This CDR3 comprises 14 residues. The CDR3 reads CASSFTGLYNEQFF. The CDR3 DNA reads as TGCGCCAGCAGCTTTACCGGACTCTACAATGAGCAGTTCTTC.

This chain uses TRBV6-6 with TRBJ2-7, with a tentative D call TRBD2 (6 bases). CDR3 length: 13 residues. Between the trimmed V and J ends, which lost 9 bases and 6 bases, there was a span of 18 bases. The germline gives CDR1 MNHNY, CDR2 SVGAGI (reference sequence). The CDR3 DNA is TGTGCCAGTGCCGGGACTCCAGCAACCGAGCAGTACTTC. Protein product: CASAGTPATEQYF.

The chain has TRBV2 and TRBJ2-5, with D tentatively TRBD2 (5 bases). V lost 2 bases, J lost 2 bases, and 9 bases lay in between. The germline V gene encodes CDR1 SNHLY and CDR2 FYNNEI. This CDR3 spans 14 amino acids. This CDR3 reads CASSESRVQETQYF. The CDR3 region has the DNA TGTGCCAGCAGTGAATCGAGGGTTCAAGAGACCCAGTACTTC.